This TCR beta chain was recovered during a study of shared clonotypes between healthy human individuals. Overall study: CD4 naive cells filled three plates per donor, CD4 memory three, CD8 naive two and CD8 memory one.

Produced via immunoSEQ multiplex PCR; TCRdb's table is partial and in-frame only. The table shows about 2.4 million clones, with 80% to 95% occurring only once. The V gene lost 3 bases and the J gene lost 0 bases, with 15 bases spanning the gap. From germline, CDR1 is SQVTM and CDR2 ANQGSEA. This CDR3 comprises 16 residues. Sequencing input: naive CD4+ T cells from PBMCs. As to subset: CD45RA+ positively selected. This clonotype was sampled from a man aged 18 to 29 in good health. Some clones in this sample may be carry-over from other donors' samples. This sequence joins TRBV29-1 and TRBJ2-4; D remains ambiguous. CDR3 sequence reads: CSVETQPLLAKNIQYF. The CDR3 DNA follows: TGCAGCGTTGAGACACAGCCACTGCTAGCCAAAAACATTCAGTACTTC. Drawing the rest from reference TRBV29-1 and TRBJ2-4, the complete variable domain is SAVISQKPSRDICQRGTSLTIQCQVDSQVTMMFWYRQQPGQSLTLIATANQGSEATYESGFVIDKFPISRPNLTFSTLTVSNMSPEDSSIYLCSVETQPLLAKNIQYFGAGTRLSVL.